This TCR beta chain was captured by sequencing in a study of T cell repertoires in Merkel cell carcinoma (dated by TCRdb to between 2018 and 2021). Study-wide context: Patients with prior intralesional immunotherapy or systemic immune checkpoint blockade before the biopsy were excluded. Inclusion required a diagnosis of MCPyV-positive Merkel cell carcinoma and successful in vitro expansion of tumor-infiltrating lymphocytes. MCPyV-specific clonotypes were first defined by tetramer sorting, cloning and paired TCR sequencing of expanded tumor-infiltrating lymphocytes.

Biopsy-confirmed MCPyV-positive Merkel cell carcinoma was present in the study subjects, and positive serum antibodies to T-antigen were found in every subject. Genomic DNA was extracted from about 6 adjacent 10-micron frozen tumor sections without any cell sorting or culture. About 5 x 5 x 5 mm of tumor biopsy tissue was frozen in optimal cutting temperature compound. Hematoxylin and eosin scout sections confirmed abundant Merkel cell carcinoma and infiltrating cells in the frozen biopsy. Details on this clone: The antigen it recognizes is unknown. Base-call qualities are not available, and no considerably larger clone is one nucleotide away.

Points the paper makes about the study in general: No normal tissue biopsies were studied.

The CDR3 has 13 amino acids, counting the end cysteine and phenylalanine. Only CDR3 DNA remains: 39 bases, in frame from the first base. The germline V end is reduced by 6 bases and the J end by 6 bases; junction bases left unmatched: 7. Sequences SEHNR (CDR1) and FQNEAQ (CDR2) are obtained from the germline V gene (reference sequence). The immunoSEQ assay was used for TRB CDR3 sequencing and data processing of tumor genomic DNA. The clones in this table, taken by TCRdb from immuneACCESS, are in-frame only. Not every clone is retained; where verified, under half of the shortfall comes from an unresolved V gene, and the cause of the rest is unknown. This sample lists some 14,000 clones; 65% to 85% were detected once. The ten largest clones represent roughly 18% of the sample.

The clonotype was recovered from an adult with Merkel cell carcinoma. The specimen was tumor tissue. This sequence uses TRBV7-9 and TRBJ1-2; TRBD1 matches 7 bases in the middle. In nucleotide form, the sequence is TGTGCCAGCAGGGGCGAGGGGGCTGATGGCTACACCTTC. Its product reads: CASRGEGADGYTF.